Reported below is one TCR beta chain. Antigen: not known. Between the trimmed V and J ends, which lost 5 bases and 0 bases, there was a span of 12 bases. Germline V gives CDR1 SGHRS, CDR2 YFSETQ. This CDR3 spans 15 amino acids. Two oligonucleotides, mixed equimolar, formed the beta constant-region primer covering TRBC1 and TRBC2. Nested alpha and beta constant-region primers with the SP2 primer drove four PCR rounds on ligated cDNA. A 12-nucleotide UMI and the SP2 primer were added to the cDNA 3' end by oligonucleotide ligation. Each CDR3 protein is one row after TCRdb ran MiXCR on the UMI-ligation and nested PCR reads. The repertoire holds over 100,000 distinct CDR3 sequences, with approximately 37% as singletons. Sequential positive selection took CD4 T cells first, then CD8 T cells. The data stem from a study of naive and memory T cell subsets. Study-level points and caveats: Gini index rose across naive, CM, EM and EMRA in CD4 and CD8.

This clonotype was sampled from a human donor in good health. The chain carries TRBV5-1 and TRBJ2-1; D call uncertain. The sequenced sample was central memory CD4+ T cells from blood. CDR3 residues: CASSPPTDSYNEQFF. The CDR3 DNA sequence: TGCGCCAGCAGTCCTCCAACGGACTCCTACAATGAGCAGTTCTTC.